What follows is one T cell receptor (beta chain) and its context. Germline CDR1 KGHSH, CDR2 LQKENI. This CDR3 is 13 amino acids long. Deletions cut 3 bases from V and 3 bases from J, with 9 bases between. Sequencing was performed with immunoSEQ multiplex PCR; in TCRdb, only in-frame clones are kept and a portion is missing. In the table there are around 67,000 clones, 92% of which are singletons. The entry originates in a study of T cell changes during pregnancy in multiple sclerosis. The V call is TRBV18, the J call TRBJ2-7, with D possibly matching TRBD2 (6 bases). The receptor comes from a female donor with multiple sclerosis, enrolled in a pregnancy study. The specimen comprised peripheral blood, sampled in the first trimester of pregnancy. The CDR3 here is CASSPRAGYEQYF. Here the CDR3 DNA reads TGTGCCAGCTCACCCAGAGCGGGCTACGAGCAGTACTTC.